The 19 T cell receptor beta chains below were found in one sample sequenced in a study of T-cell reconstitution after alpha-beta-depleted transplantation in children. Library preparation (for TCRbeta) was performed with unique molecular identifiers. TCRdb reprocessed the PCR reads via MiXCR and lists one record per CDR3 protein. The top ten hold about two fifths of the sample, which has hundreds of thousands of distinct CDR3 sequences, over 15% seen once. The sequencing used PBMCs, mostly from graft donor cells, collected 360 days after TCRalphabeta/CD19-depleted stem cell transplant. All receptors derive from a male patient between 2 and 15 years old who had a stem cell transplant for acute lymphoblastic leukemia, so the T cells may come from the graft donor.

The chain combines TRBV29-1 with TRBJ2-1, with D hard to call. The V and J ends lost 4 bases and 5 bases respectively, with 9 bases between them. Germline lookup yields CDR1 SQVTM and CDR2 ANQGSEA. This CDR3 has 12 residues. CDR3: CSVVPQNNEQFF. The CDR3 DNA reads TGCAGCGTTGTTCCACAGAACAATGAGCAGTTCTTC.

In this sample, this clonotype turned up a few times. The rearrangement joins TRBV3-1 to TRBJ2-4, with D perhaps matching TRBD2 (6 bases). This CDR3 spans 16 amino acids. Germline CDR1 is LGHDT and CDR2 is YNNKEL (reference sequence). V was trimmed by 6 bases and J by 1 base, leaving 16 bases between them. CDR3 sequence (DNA): TGTGCCAGCAGAGCTGAATATGCGGGGGCCAAAAACATTCAGTACTTC. The encoded protein is CASRAEYAGAKNIQYF.

This chain connects TRBV20-1 to TRBJ1-2; TRBD1 is a possible D gene (6 bases). This CDR3 spans 13 amino acids. With 3 bases removed from V and 4 bases from J, the gap between germline ends came to 12 bases. CDR1 is DFQATT and CDR2 is SNEGSKA in the germline V gene (reference sequence). For the CDR3, the DNA is TGCAGTGCTAGGTCAGGGGTCAGCTATGGCTACACCTTC. Translation: CSARSGVSYGYTF.

The chain joins TRBV12-3 or TRBV12-4 to TRBJ1-5; D may be TRBD1 (6 bases). The ends were cut back, 5 bases at V and 6 bases at J, with 14 bases in the middle. This CDR3 region has 14 residues. As DNA, the CDR3 is TGTGCCAGCAGTAACACAGGGATCGTTCAGCCCCAGCATTTT. It specifies CASSNTGIVQPQHF.

The V call is TRBV7-9, the J call TRBJ2-5, with 7 bases lining up with TRBD2. The V segment lost 5 bases and the J segment 4 bases; nucleotides outside the gene matches: 7. Looked up from germline, CDR1 is SEHNR and CDR2 is FQNEAQ (reference sequence). CDR3 length equals 14 residues. For the CDR3, the DNA is TGTGCCAGCAGCCCTGGGCCTAGCGGAGAGACCCAGTACTTC. Translated, it gives CASSPGPSGETQYF.

This clonotype showed up just once. J is TRBJ2-7 and V is TRBV19; D is uncertain. The CDR3 contains 14 residues. In germline, CDR1 is LNHDA, CDR2 SQIVND (reference sequence). V dropped 0 bases and J dropped 3 bases, with 9 bases sitting between them. DNA for the CDR3: TGTGCCAGTAGTATAGACCGGTTCGGCTACGAGCAGTACTTC. Encoded protein: CASSIDRFGYEQYF.

CDR3 sequence: CASSPAGGAGDTQYF. The CDR3 DNA follows: TGTGCCAGCAGCCCGGCGGGGGGGGCGGGAGATACGCAGTATTTT. The rearrangement joins TRBV6-1 to TRBJ2-3; TRBD2 matches 9 bases. The V segment lost 6 bases and the J segment 5 bases; nucleotides outside the gene matches: 9. The CDR3 totals 15 residues. Germline V gives CDR1 MNHNS, CDR2 SASEGT.

This clonotype showed up many times. The chain joins TRBV29-1 to TRBJ2-1; TRBD1 or TRBD2 may be the D gene (5 bases each). There are 15 residues in the CDR3. V lost 5 bases and J lost 5, with 19 bases in between. Germline V gene sequence: CDR1 SQVTM, CDR2 ANQGSEA. The CDR3 region is CSVSPHGTPNNEQFF. In DNA form, the CDR3 reads TGCAGCGTTAGCCCTCACGGGACCCCAAACAATGAGCAGTTCTTC.

This clonotype was seen at least ten times. The chain recombines TRBV12-3 or TRBV12-4 with TRBJ1-5, with D hard to call. CDR3 size: 11 residues. Trimming stripped 5 bases from V and 4 bases from J, with 3 bases between. CDR3 DNA sequence: TGTGCCAGCAGTGAAAATCAGCCCCAGCATTTT. Amino acids: CASSENQPQHF.

This chain uses TRBV12-3 or TRBV12-4 with TRBJ2-7; 10 bases agree with TRBD2. The CDR3 has 15 amino acids. J lost 1 base, V lost 5 bases, and 5 bases had no gene match. The DNA for the CDR3 is TGTGCCAGCAGTGAACTAGCGGGGAGATCCTACGAGCAGTACTTC. Amino acid sequence: CASSELAGRSYEQYF.

The table lists this clonotype with a few counts. The chain is built from TRBV20-1 and TRBJ1-3; D is uncertain. Germline V CDR1 and CDR2: DFQATT, SNEGSKA (reference sequence). Trimming left V 3 bases short and J 0 bases short, with 9 bases between. The CDR3 covers 14 residues. The CDR3 DNA sequence: TGCAGTGCTAGCATAGGTCTCTCTGGAAACACCATATATTTT. Its protein product is CSASIGLSGNTIYF.

CDR3 in DNA: TGCAGTGCTAGAGCGTTCACAGCGGAAGGCTACACCTTC. Translated, it gives CSARAFTAEGYTF. J is TRBJ1-2 and V is TRBV20-1; D uncertain. Germline V gives CDR1 DFQATT, CDR2 SNEGSKA (reference sequence). The CDR3 spans 13 residues. V was clipped by 1 base and J by 8 bases, with 14 bases between them.

V gene TRBV6-1 combines with J gene TRBJ2-3; possibly TRBD2 for D (6 bases). This CDR3 spans 14 amino acids. V was clipped by 6 bases and J by 0 bases, with 10 bases between them. Looked up from germline, CDR1 is MNHNS and CDR2 is SASEGT. The CDR3 loop reads CASRLGRSTDTQYF. Here the CDR3 DNA reads TGTGCCAGCAGATTGGGGAGGAGCACAGATACGCAGTATTTT.

This clonotype was found a few times. The DNA for the CDR3 is TGCAGTGCTACCGGGACTAACGGCAATCAGCCCCAGCATTTT. As protein: CSATGTNGNQPQHF. The chain uses TRBV20-1 and TRBJ1-5; perhaps TRBD1 as D (5 bases). V was pared by 4 bases and J by 2 bases, with 12 bases between. Looked up from germline, CDR1 is DFQATT and CDR2 is SNEGSKA (reference sequence). The CDR3 extends over 14 amino acids.

There are a few counts of this clonotype. The chain's CDR3 is CASSSLASSYNEQFF. CDR3 DNA sequence: TGTGCCAGCAGTTCCCTAGCCAGCTCCTACAATGAGCAGTTCTTC. This rearrangement joins TRBV27 to TRBJ2-1, with a possible D match to TRBD2 (5 bases). The CDR3 sequence is 15 residues long. Germline loops: CDR1 MNHEY, CDR2 SMNVEV (reference sequence). With 4 bases removed from V and 0 bases from J, the gap between germline ends came to 10 bases.

This clonotype was found a few times. The chain joins TRBV5-1 to TRBJ1-5; no clear D gene. The CDR3 consists of 15 residues. Looked up from germline, CDR1 is SGHRS and CDR2 is YFSETQ. V lost 3 bases to trimming and J lost 0 bases, with 10 bases between them. The CDR3 reads CASSSSGDSNQPQHF. CDR3 in DNA: TGCGCCAGCAGCTCAAGTGGGGATAGCAATCAGCCCCAGCATTTT.

This clonotype was detected only a few times. This chain connects TRBV5-1 to TRBJ2-7; D ambiguous. This CDR3 spans 13 amino acids. V gave up 4 bases and J gave up 4 bases, with 12 bases separating them. Per the germline V gene, CDR1 is SGHRS and CDR2 is YFSETQ. CDR3 sequence: CASSPGLGYEQYF. CDR3 bases: TGCGCCAGCAGCCCGGGCCTTGGGTACGAGCAGTACTTC.

The chain has TRBV5-1 and TRBJ2-7, with a possible D match to TRBD1 (5 bases). The germline CDR1 and CDR2 sequences are SGHRS and YFSETQ. CDR3 length: 14 amino acids. V was clipped by 0 bases and J by 3 bases, with 10 bases between them. The CDR3 DNA sequence: TGCGCCAGCAGCTTGGCCGCCAGGGACTACGAGCAGTACTTC. Translating gives CASSLAARDYEQYF. Together with reference TRBV5-1 and TRBJ2-7, the CDR3 gives the full variable domain: KAGVTQTPRYLIKTRGQQVTLSCSPISGHRSVSWYQQTPGQGLQFLFEYFSETQRNKGNFPGRFSGRQFSNSRSEMNVSTLELGDSALYLCASSLAARDYEQYFGPGTRLTVT.

This clonotype was recorded a few times. CDR3 amino acids: CSVEARSYNEQFF. DNA of the CDR3: TGCAGCGTTGAAGCTCGCTCCTACAATGAGCAGTTCTTC. The chain recombines TRBV29-1 with TRBJ2-1; D is undetermined. V dropped 1 base and J dropped 0 bases, with 4 bases sitting between them. The CDR3 runs to 13 residues. Germline values: CDR1 SQVTM, CDR2 ANQGSEA.